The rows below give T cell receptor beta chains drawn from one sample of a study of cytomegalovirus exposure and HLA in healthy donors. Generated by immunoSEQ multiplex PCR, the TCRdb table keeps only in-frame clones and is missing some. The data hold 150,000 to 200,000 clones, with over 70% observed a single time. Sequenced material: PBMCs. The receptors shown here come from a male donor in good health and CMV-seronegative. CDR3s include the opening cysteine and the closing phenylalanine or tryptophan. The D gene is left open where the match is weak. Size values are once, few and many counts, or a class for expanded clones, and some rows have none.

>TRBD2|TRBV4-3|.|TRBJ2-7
CASSQEWSASGMYEQYF
TGCGCCAGCAGCCAAGAATGGTCGGCTAGCGGGATGTACGAGCAGTACTTC
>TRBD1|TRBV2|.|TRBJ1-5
CASSATGLQPQHF
TGTGCCAGCAGTGCGACAGGGCTTCAGCCCCAGCATTTT
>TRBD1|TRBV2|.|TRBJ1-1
CASRPQGLGNTEAFF
TGTGCCAGCAGGCCACAGGGGTTAGGGAACACTGAAGCTTTCTTT
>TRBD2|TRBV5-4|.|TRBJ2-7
CASSLGASGRASEQYF
TGTGCCAGCAGCTTGGGGGCTAGCGGGAGGGCCAGTGAGCAGTACTTC
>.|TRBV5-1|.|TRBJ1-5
CASSLEGGPNQPQHF
TGCGCCAGCAGCTTGGAAGGGGGTCCCAATCAGCCCCAGCATTTT
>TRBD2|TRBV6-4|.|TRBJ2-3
CASRPHSTSGEDTQYF
TGTGCCAGCAGACCCCATTCGACTAGCGGGGAAGATACGCAGTATTTT
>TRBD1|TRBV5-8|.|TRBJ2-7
CASSLVRGLSYEQYF
TGTGCCAGCAGCTTGGTTAGGGGGCTCTCCTACGAGCAGTACTTC
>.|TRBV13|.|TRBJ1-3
CASSLGRGGLSGNTIYF
TGTGCCAGCAGCTTAGGCCGAGGTGGCCTCTCTGGAAACACCATATATTTT
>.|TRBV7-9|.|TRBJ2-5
CASSLVSRGQETQYF
TGTGCCAGCAGCTTAGTCTCTCGGGGTCAAGAGACCCAGTACTTC
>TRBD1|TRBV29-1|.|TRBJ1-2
CSVGAGGFGANYGYTF
TGCAGCGTTGGAGCAGGGGGCTTCGGAGCTAACTATGGCTACACCTTC
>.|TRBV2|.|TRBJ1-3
CASSGTANTIYF
TGTGCCAGCAGTGGGACAGCAAACACCATATATTTT
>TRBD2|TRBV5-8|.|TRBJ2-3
CASSISGRLQTYTDTQYF
TGTGCCAGCAGCATTAGCGGGAGGCTTCAGACTTACACAGATACGCAGTATTTT
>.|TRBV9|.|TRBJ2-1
CASSVAVGGGSYNEQFF
TGTGCCAGCAGCGTAGCTGTAGGGGGGGGCTCCTACAATGAGCAGTTCTTC
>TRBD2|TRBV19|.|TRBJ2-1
CASSIAPTSAYNEQFF
TGTGCCAGTAGTATAGCCCCAACTAGCGCCTACAATGAGCAGTTCTTC
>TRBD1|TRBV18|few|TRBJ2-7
CASSPLPTGPSTTNEQYF
TGTGCCAGCTCACCACTTCCGACAGGGCCCTCTACGACGAACGAGCAGTACTTC
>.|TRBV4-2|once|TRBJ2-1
CASSQGQGGNNEQFF
TGTGCCAGCAGCCAAGGTCAGGGAGGAAACAATGAGCAGTTCTTC
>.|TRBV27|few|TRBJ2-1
CASSLPSRHEQFF
TGTGCCAGCAGTTTACCGAGCAGGCATGAGCAGTTCTTC
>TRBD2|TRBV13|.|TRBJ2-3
CASSPTSGRADTQYF
TGTGCCAGCAGCCCAACTAGCGGGAGAGCAGATACGCAGTATTTT
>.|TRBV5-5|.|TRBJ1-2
CASSAGWVDVGYTF
TGTGCCAGCAGCGCGGGGTGGGTAGATGTTGGCTACACCTTC
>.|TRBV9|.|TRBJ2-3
CASSVSSGSTDTQYF
TGTGCCAGCAGCGTTTCGAGCGGGAGCACAGATACGCAGTATTTT
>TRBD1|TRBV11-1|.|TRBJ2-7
CASSHPGQVPGEQYF
TGTGCCAGCAGCCACCCGGGACAGGTCCCTGGCGAGCAGTACTTC
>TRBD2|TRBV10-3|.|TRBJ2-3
CAISVSMTSEEYF
TGTGCCATCAGTGTGTCGATGACTAGCGAGGAGTATTTT